The source of this TCR beta chain is a study of blood T cell repertoires in COVID-19. This CDR3 region has 16 residues. Germline V gives CDR1 LNHDA, CDR2 SQIVND (reference sequence). J gave up 1 base and V 2 bases, and 5 bases lay outside the gene matches. The study counted Cohort 3 donors as recovered given two negative PCRs, clearance, or symptom resolution. Assay: immunoSEQ multiplex PCR; the TCRdb copy retains only in-frame clones and omits some. This table holds under 250,000 clones, approximately 80% found once. The J gene is TRBJ2-7, the V gene TRBV19; 10 bases match TRBD2. This receptor was identified in a woman aged 55-69 years who had recovered from COVID-19. Source material: PBMCs or T cells enriched from blood (not recorded which). CDR3 nucleotides: TGTGCCAGTAGTATACTAGCGGGAGTAGATTCCTACGAGCAGTACTTC. It is translated as CASSILAGVDSYEQYF.